Presented here are 19 T cell receptor beta chains from one specimen sequenced in a study of response to subunit inactivated influenza vaccine. TCRdb used MiXCR to reprocess the RT-PCR reads, holding one entry per CDR3 protein. The sample lists 400,000 to 650,000 distinct CDR3 sequences; 6.5% to 8% were seen once. This specimen was PBMCs from blood, taken about 24 months after vaccination. Source of these receptors: a man between 50 and 75 years old who received an inactivated influenza vaccine.

The sample holds many counts of this clonotype. This sequence joins TRBV11-2 and TRBJ2-1; D not certain. Germline CDR1 reads SGHAT; CDR2 reads FQNNGV. Trimming took off 4 bases at V and 7 bases at J, with 14 bases between the two ends. The CDR3 length is 14 residues. The DNA of the CDR3 is TGTGCCAGCAGCTCCCTCAGATGGCCAAATGAGCAGTTCTTC. Translation: CASSSLRWPNEQFF.

This clonotype was detected ten times or more. The chain links TRBV5-1 to TRBJ2-3; TRBD2 matches 10 bases. Germline lookup yields CDR1 SGHRS and CDR2 YFSETQ. J lost 6 bases, V lost 4 bases, and 11 bases had no gene match. The CDR3 length is 16 residues. CDR3 nucleotide sequence: TGCGCCAGCAGCCCCGGACTAGCGGCCTCTGGGGATACGCAGTATTTT. As protein: CASSPGLAASGDTQYF.

This clonotype was counted at least ten times. The chain couples TRBV20-1 to TRBJ2-5; perhaps D is TRBD1 or TRBD2 (6 bases each). The germline CDR1 and CDR2 sequences are DFQATT and SNEGSKA (reference sequence). V lost 5 bases and J 3 bases, leaving 10 bases between the germline ends. CDR3 length: 12 residues. DNA for the CDR3: TGCAGTGCTCCAGGGGAGGAAGAGACCCAGTACTTC. Its protein is CSAPGEEETQYF.

This clonotype was counted many times. The chain joins TRBV5-1 to TRBJ1-2; possible D gene TRBD1, 6 bases. The CDR3 has 13 amino acids. Germline loops: CDR1 SGHRS, CDR2 YFSETQ. V lost 0 bases and J lost 7, with 10 bases in between. CDR3 residues: CASSLEGTSGYTF. The DNA of the CDR3 is TGCGCCAGCAGCTTGGAAGGGACATCTGGCTACACCTTC.

The CDR3: CASNKGGADTGELFF. The CDR3 nucleotides are TGTGCCAGCAACAAAGGGGGCGCGGACACCGGGGAGCTGTTTTTT. The rearrangement uses TRBV12-3 or TRBV12-4 and TRBJ2-2, with 7 bases lining up with TRBD1. Unmatched junction bases numbered 8, after V lost 7 bases and J lost 3 bases. The CDR3 extends over 15 amino acids.

The genes are TRBV11-2 and TRBJ2-1; D is unclear. Germline lookup yields CDR1 SGHAT and CDR2 FQNNGV. The ends were cut back, 1 base at V and 0 bases at J, with 4 bases in the middle. The CDR3 is made up of 14 amino acids. The CDR3 reads CASSLVASYNEQFF. The CDR3 coding sequence is TGTGCCAGCAGCTTAGTAGCCTCCTACAATGAGCAGTTCTTC. Full variable domain (missing parts from reference TRBV11-2 and TRBJ2-1): EAGVAQSPRYKIIEKRQSVAFWCNPISGHATLYWYQQILGQGPKLLIQFQNNGVVDDSQLPKDRFSAERLKGVDSTLKIQPAKLEDSAVYLCASSLVASYNEQFFGPGTRLTVL.

This clonotype showed up many times. The V call is TRBV29-1, the J call TRBJ2-1; 11 bases are shared with TRBD2. The junction had 8 bases not matched to a gene; V was cut back by 6 bases and J by 4 bases. CDR3 size: 15 residues. The germline V gene has CDR1 SQVTM and CDR2 ANQGSEA. CDR3 coding DNA: TGCAGCGTGGACCTAGCGGGGGGAAGATACAATGAGCAGTTCTTC. Translation: CSVDLAGGRYNEQFF.

The chain has TRBV4-3 and TRBJ2-7; D not resolved. The CDR3 spans 13 residues. Germline-derived CDR1 and CDR2 are LGHNA and YSLEER. Trimming took 4 bases from V and 4 from J, leaving 11 bases between them. CDR3 sequence: CASSRGDMYEQYF. CDR3 nucleotide sequence: TGCGCCAGCAGCCGCGGAGATATGTACGAGCAGTACTTC.

This clonotype was seen at least ten times. The V and J genes are TRBV5-1 and TRBJ2-3; weak D call: TRBD2 (6 bases). The V gene lost 5 bases and the J gene lost 3 bases, with 13 bases spanning the gap. The CDR3 is 14 residues long. Germline V gene data show CDR1 as SGHRS and CDR2 as YFSETQ. The CDR3 is CASSPGDRTDTQYF. The CDR3 DNA follows: TGCGCCAGCAGTCCGGGGGATCGGACAGATACGCAGTATTTT.

This clonotype was observed a handful of times. The V and J genes are TRBV6-1 and TRBJ2-7; D possibly corresponds to TRBD2 (6 bases). The V end lost 6 bases, the J end lost 3 bases, and 9 bases lay between the germline ends. From germline, CDR1 is MNHNS and CDR2 SASEGT. The CDR3 runs 12 residues. The CDR3 DNA sequence: TGTGCCAGCAGCGGGACTTACTACGAGCAGTACTTC. Translated: CASSGTYYEQYF.

With regard to this clonotype: Sequence at one end of the junction differs from germline and may be a read error. The chain links TRBV3-1 to TRBJ2-7; D is ambiguous. Germline lookup yields CDR1 LGHDT and CDR2 YNNKEL (reference sequence). The CDR3 runs 15 residues. The CDR3, as DNA: TGTGCCACCAGCCAAGAGGCGTCTTGGACCCACGAGCAGTACTTC. Its protein product is CATSQEASWTHEQYF.

This clonotype was seen a few times. The chain couples TRBV5-1 to TRBJ1-2; 9 positions agree with TRBD1. The CDR3 has 14 residues. Germline assignment: CDR1 SGHRS and CDR2 YFSETQ. The ends lost 4 bases at V and 8 bases at J; junction bases unmatched: 9. CDR3 amino acids: CASSLRTGEGGYTF. In nucleotides, the CDR3 is TGCGCCAGCAGCCTCCGGACAGGGGAGGGGGGCTACACCTTC.

This clonotype has just a few counts. The chain carries TRBV3-1 and TRBJ2-2; TRBD2 might be the D (6 bases). The ends were cut back, 4 bases at V and 2 bases at J, with 14 bases in the middle. Germline CDR1 reads LGHDT; CDR2 reads YNNKEL (reference sequence). This CDR3 contains 16 residues. The CDR3 bases are TGTGCCAGCAGCCCTTCCGGGACTGAAAACACCGGGGAGCTGTTTTTT. Residues: CASSPSGTENTGELFF.

As to this clonotype: Given a much more abundant clone one base away, this may be a read error. A read error is likely, as this CDR3 ends without the conserved phenylalanine or tryptophan. The CDR3, as DNA: TGCGCCAGCAGCCTGGCAGGGACTAGCGGGGGGCCGAGCACAGATACGCAGTATTTG. Protein product: CASSLAGTSGGPSTDTQYL. The rearrangement joins TRBV5-1 to TRBJ2-3; 15 bases fit TRBD2. This CDR3 region has 19 residues. Germline trimming cut 4 bases from V and 0 bases from J; bases unmatched to any gene: 9. Per germline, CDR1 SGHRS and CDR2 YFSETQ.

The rearrangement links TRBV12-3 or TRBV12-4 to TRBJ2-7, with D perhaps assigned TRBD1 or TRBD2 (5 bases each). The ends were cut back, 5 bases at V and 9 bases at J, with 14 bases in the middle. CDR3 length: 12 amino acids. The CDR3: CASSRDGWRQYF. The CDR3 nucleotides read TGTGCCAGCAGTAGGGACGGGTGGCGGCAGTACTTC.

The chain carries TRBV4-1 and TRBJ1-5; D not resolved. V gave up 6 bases and J gave up 1 base, with 10 bases separating them. The CDR3 contains 14 residues. Germline CDR1 reads MGHRA; CDR2 reads YSYEKL. The CDR3 spells CASRPDYSNQPQHF. The CDR3 nucleotides are TGCGCCAGCAGACCAGATTACAGCAATCAGCCCCAGCATTTT.

This clonotype occurred a few times. The V gene is TRBV20-1, the J gene TRBJ1-6, with 7 bases fitting TRBD1. J gave up 4 bases and V 6 bases, and 6 bases lay outside the gene matches. Germline CDR1 reads DFQATT; CDR2 reads SNEGSKA (reference sequence). The CDR3 covers 14 residues. Written as DNA, the CDR3 is TGCAGTGCCCGAACGGGACAGTATAATTCACCCCTCCACTTT. This gives the protein CSARTGQYNSPLHF.

This sequence joins TRBV3-1 and TRBJ1-4, with a weak D call TRBD1 (6 bases). The CDR3 has 16 residues. The V end lost 1 base, the J end lost 7 bases, and 16 bases lay between the germline ends. Germline V gene lookup returns CDR1 LGHDT and CDR2 YNNKEL (reference sequence). CDR3 DNA: TGTGCCAGCAGCCAAGGCGGACAGTTGCATTTTGAAAAACTGTTTTTT. Translated, it gives CASSQGGQLHFEKLFF. Combining the CDR3 with reference TRBV3-1 and TRBJ1-4 gives the whole variable domain DTAVSQTPKYLVTQMGNDKSIKCEQNLGHDTMYWYKQDSKKFLKIMFSYNNKELIINETVPNRFSPKSPDKAHLNLHINSLELGDSAVYFCASSQGGQLHFEKLFFGSGTQLSVL.

There are a few counts of this clonotype. V usage is TRBV7-8 and J usage is TRBJ2-7; D may be TRBD2 (6 bases). CDR1 is SGHVS, CDR2 FQNEAQ, per germline. The CDR3 has 15 residues. The V and J ends lost 1 base and 4 bases respectively, with 14 bases between them. CDR3 protein: CASSLGAGLLYEQYF. CDR3 nucleotide sequence: TGTGCCAGCAGCTTAGGGGCGGGACTCCTTTACGAGCAGTACTTC.